One and the same sample provided the 2 T cell receptor beta chains below, sequenced in a study of PD-1 blockade in classical Hodgkin lymphoma. The patients all showed relapse after autologous stem cell transplantation, while their brentuximab vedotin exposure varied. The protocol was immunoSEQ multiplex PCR, while the TCRdb copy is restricted to in-frame clones and leaves out a portion. In the table there are approximately 36,000 clones, approximately 69% of which are singletons. This sample comprised peripheral blood mononuclear cells (PBMCs), obtained before the second cycle of nivolumab. The origin of the receptors is a human donor with classical Hodgkin lymphoma.

The chain links TRBV5-1 to TRBJ2-7, with 10 bases that match TRBD1. With 7 bases clipped from V and 1 base from J, the junction kept 2 bases outside the gene matches. In germline, CDR1 is SGHRS, CDR2 YFSETQ. The CDR3 covers 13 residues. The CDR3 sequence is CASVGQGSYEQYF. CDR3 sequence (DNA): TGCGCCAGCGTGGGACAGGGGTCCTACGAGCAGTACTTC.

The rearrangement joins TRBV10-3 to TRBJ1-4; D remains ambiguous. Germline CDR1 reads ENHRY; CDR2 reads SYGVKD. The CDR3 length is 13 residues. V dropped 4 bases and J dropped 8 bases, with 11 bases sitting between them. The CDR3 DNA reads TGTGCCATCAGTGGGGTACTACGGGAAAAACTGTTTTTT. Translating it yields CAISGVLREKLFF.